Listed here are 30 T cell receptor beta chains from one sample, sequenced in a study of shared clonotypes between healthy human individuals. Profiled with immunoSEQ multiplex PCR; TCRdb holds only in-frame clones, not every one. The data contain about 1 million clones, around 74% of them singletons. The specimen sequenced was memory CD4+ T cells sorted from blood. Subset given: CD45RA-negative fraction. These receptors all come from a man aged 18 to 30 in good health.

CDR3 region: CASSPRDLAEAFF. CDR3 bases: TGTGCCAGCAGTCCCAGGGATCTGGCTGAAGCTTTCTTT. The V gene is TRBV6-4, the J gene TRBJ1-1, with D maybe TRBD1 (5 bases). Germline lookup yields CDR1 MRHNA and CDR2 SNTAGT. The CDR3 totals 13 residues. With 5 bases removed from V and 6 bases from J, the gap between germline ends came to 13 bases.

This clone turned up a few times. This chain joins TRBV6-5 and TRBJ2-7; 9 positions agree with TRBD2. V lost 0 bases to trimming and J lost 4 bases; unmatched junction nucleotides: 4. Germline V gives CDR1 MNHEY, CDR2 SVGAGI. The CDR3 extends over 15 amino acids. The CDR3 DNA follows: TGTGCCAGCAGTTACTCTAGTAGCGGGGGTTACGAGCAGTACTTC. Its translation is CASSYSSSGGYEQYF.

The gene calls are TRBV10-3 and TRBJ1-4; a weak D match, TRBD1 (5 bases). The V and J ends lost 6 bases and 2 bases respectively, with 13 bases between them. The CDR3 has 15 residues. Germline CDR1 reads ENHRY; CDR2 reads SYGVKD. The CDR3 loop is CAISPSGGTNEKLFF. The CDR3 bases are TGTGCCATCAGCCCATCGGGGGGGACTAATGAAAAACTGTTTTTT.

The chain employs TRBV10-3 and TRBJ2-3; D is possibly TRBD2 (7 bases). The CDR3 is 13 residues long. The V gene lost 4 bases and the J gene lost 5 bases, with 10 bases spanning the gap. Germline V gene sequence: CDR1 ENHRY, CDR2 SYGVKD. CDR3 sequence reads: CAISGGGRDTQYF. In DNA form, the CDR3 reads TGTGCCATCAGTGGCGGGGGCAGAGATACGCAGTATTTT.

This chain connects TRBV5-8 to TRBJ2-5; tentatively, D is TRBD1 (5 bases). Deletions cut 0 bases from V and 1 base from J, with 10 bases between. Germline CDR1 SGHTS, CDR2 YDEGEE. The CDR3 sequence is 15 residues long. The CDR3 DNA reads TGTGCCAGCAGCTTGGAAGTAGGGGCCCAAGAGACCCAGTACTTC. Translation: CASSLEVGAQETQYF.

This clone has a handful of counts. This sequence joins TRBV18 and TRBJ1-6; 8 nucleotides align to TRBD1. The CDR3 is 14 residues long. Germline V gene lookup returns CDR1 KGHSH and CDR2 LQKENI. V shed 5 bases and J 9 bases; nucleotides not matched to a gene: 6. In DNA, the CDR3 is TGTGCCAGCTCAACACAGGGGGTTGGTTCACCCCTCCACTTT. Translating gives CASSTQGVGSPLHF.

J is TRBJ1-6 and V is TRBV10-1, with 10 bases matching TRBD1. Losses at the gene ends were 7 bases for V and 8 bases for J; bases not matched to a gene: 17. Germline lookup yields CDR1 WNHNN and CDR2 SYGVQD (reference sequence). The CDR3 length is 18 residues. Here the CDR3 reads CASTETGGVNLRDSPLHF. CDR3 nucleotide sequence: TGCGCCAGCACCGAGACAGGGGGCGTTAATTTAAGGGATTCACCCCTCCACTTT.

The chain carries TRBV12-5 and TRBJ2-3, with D perhaps TRBD2 (6 bases). The germline V and J ends were trimmed by 3 bases and 3 bases, with 13 bases remaining between them. CDR1 is LGHNT and CDR2 is FRNRAP in the germline V gene. The CDR3 totals 15 residues. DNA for the CDR3: TGTGCTAGTGGTTTCCCGACGGCGGGGACAGATACGCAGTATTTT. Protein: CASGFPTAGTDTQYF.

The chain combines TRBV7-8 with TRBJ1-2, with 12 bases fitting TRBD1. Trimming took 1 base from V and 3 from J; bases not matched to a gene: 9. The germline gives CDR1 SGHVS, CDR2 FQNEAQ. This CDR3 contains 18 residues. The CDR3 region is CASSLDRDRGLVDYGYTF. The CDR3 DNA sequence: TGTGCCAGCAGCTTAGACCGGGACAGGGGGCTCGTCGACTATGGCTACACCTTC.

The rearrangement links TRBV30 to TRBJ1-6; maybe TRBD1 (5 bases). This CDR3 region has 15 residues. Germline assignment: CDR1 GTSNPN and CDR2 SVGIG (reference sequence). V was cut by 0 bases and J by 7 bases, with 13 bases left in between. The CDR3 here is CAWSVRGKDNSPLHF. Written as DNA, the CDR3 is TGTGCCTGGAGTGTCCGGGGGAAAGACAATTCACCCCTCCACTTT.

This clone is a singleton in its sample. The J gene is TRBJ2-7, the V gene TRBV19; 10 nucleotides align to TRBD1. Per the germline V gene, CDR1 is LNHDA and CDR2 is SQIVND (reference sequence). Trimming at V came to 4 bases and at J to 0 bases, leaving 0 bases not matched to a gene. The CDR3 totals 14 residues. In DNA, the CDR3 is TGTGCCAGTAGTAGGGACAGGGGCTCCTACGAGCAGTACTTC. Protein: CASSRDRGSYEQYF.

V usage is TRBV11-3 and J usage is TRBJ2-1, with TRBD2 matching 7 bases. CDR1 is SGHNT, CDR2 YENEEA, per germline. V shed 5 bases and J 9 bases; nucleotides not matched to a gene: 10. This CDR3 comprises 14 residues. The CDR3 DNA reads as TGTGCCAGCAGCGCGGGAGTGTTAAACCCTGAGCAGTTCTTC. It is translated as CASSAGVLNPEQFF.

This clone has more than one count but fewer than ten. V and J are TRBV5-4 and TRBJ2-7; no reliable D call. This CDR3 contains 13 residues. V gave up 0 bases and J gave up 2 bases, with 6 bases separating them. Germline V gene data show CDR1 as SGHNT and CDR2 as YYREEE (reference sequence). The CDR3 sequence is CASSLALAYEQYF. DNA of the CDR3: TGTGCCAGCAGCTTGGCACTCGCCTACGAGCAGTACTTC.

This clone was observed a few times. The chain combines TRBV10-3 with TRBJ1-1, with D tentatively TRBD1 (6 bases). CDR1 is ENHRY, CDR2 SYGVKD, per germline. Deletions cut 6 bases from V and 6 bases from J, with 17 bases between. The CDR3 extends over 14 amino acids. The CDR3 sequence is CAIRKVLGGAEAFF. The CDR3 DNA is TGTGCCATCAGAAAGGTCTTAGGGGGGGCTGAAGCTTTCTTT.

The V gene is TRBV11-3, the J gene TRBJ2-2; TRBD1 matches at 7 bases. With V trimmed by 5 bases and J by 0 bases, 3 bases remained unmatched. The germline V gene encodes CDR1 SGHNT and CDR2 YENEEA. This CDR3 is 15 amino acids long. The CDR3 nucleotides are TGTGCCAGCAGCAAGGGACAGCCGAACACCGGGGAGCTGTTTTTT. Its translation: CASSKGQPNTGELFF.

V gene TRBV5-3 combines with J gene TRBJ1-2; the D is unclear. TRBV5-3 is identified as an open reading frame with a role that is uncertain. V lost 9 bases and J 10 bases, leaving 19 bases between the germline ends. The CDR3 covers 12 residues. CDR3: CATDPGDQVYTF. CDR3 coding DNA: TGTGCCACCGACCCGGGCGATCAAGTCTACACCTTC.

This clone has a count of ten or more. The chain uses TRBV7-9 and TRBJ1-4, with 7 bases matching TRBD1. The CDR3 totals 13 residues. Germline lookup yields CDR1 SEHNR and CDR2 FQNEAQ (reference sequence). The V and J ends lost 7 bases and 7 bases, in that order; junction bases with no gene match: 6. Here the CDR3 DNA reads TGTGCCAGCACCGCAGGGGGTTTTGAAAAACTGTTTTTT. Translated, it gives CASTAGGFEKLFF.

This chain connects TRBV7-8 to TRBJ1-1, with D tentatively TRBD1 (6 bases). V lost 5 bases and J 4 bases, leaving 23 bases between the germline ends. Germline V gene lookup returns CDR1 SGHVS and CDR2 FQNEAQ. There are 17 residues in the CDR3. The CDR3 is CASSQLSVGGAVTEAFF. CDR3 DNA sequence: TGTGCCAGCAGCCAACTCTCAGTTGGGGGCGCAGTCACTGAAGCTTTCTTT. Looking up the rest from reference TRBV7-8 and TRBJ1-1 gives the full variable domain: GAGVSQSPRYKVAKRGQDVALRCDPISGHVSLFWYQQALGQGPEFLTYFQNEAQLDKSGLPSDRFFAERPEGSVSTLKIQRTQQEDSAVYLCASSQLSVGGAVTEAFFGQGTRLTVV.

The rearrangement joins TRBV29-1 to TRBJ2-2; D tentatively reads TRBD1 or TRBD2 (5 bases each). From germline, CDR1 is SQVTM and CDR2 ANQGSEA. Between the trimmed V and J ends, which lost 4 bases and 10 bases, there was a span of 10 bases. The length of the CDR3 is 11 residues. CDR3 sequence (DNA): TGCAGCGTTGGTGAGGGGTCGGAGCTGTTTTTT. This sequence encodes CSVGEGSELFF.

This chain connects TRBV28 to TRBJ1-5; unclear D gene. Germline values: CDR1 MDHEN, CDR2 SYDVKM. Trimming took off 8 bases at V and 7 bases at J, with 6 bases between the two ends. The CDR3 totals 10 residues. The CDR3 sequence is CASGRQPQHF. DNA for the CDR3: TGTGCCAGCGGACGACAGCCCCAGCATTTT.

This clone has a single count. CDR3 sequence (DNA): TGTGCCAGCGCGGTAACAGGGGTTCACGGGGAGCTGTTTTTT. Protein product: CASAVTGVHGELFF. The gene calls are TRBV6-5 and TRBJ2-2; TRBD1 matches at 7 bases. The trim removed 8 bases at V and 7 bases at J, leaving 10 bases unmatched. CDR1 and CDR2 (germline): MNHEY, SVGAGI. CDR3 size: 14 residues.

The V and J genes are TRBV12-5 and TRBJ1-1; D unresolved. Germline V gene data show CDR1 as LGHNT and CDR2 as FRNRAP. With 0 bases removed from V and 7 bases from J, the gap between germline ends came to 18 bases. The CDR3 is 16 amino acids. CDR3 amino acids: CASGLVVNGGGGEAFF. The CDR3 DNA reads TGTGCTAGTGGTTTGGTAGTGAATGGCGGTGGAGGTGAAGCTTTCTTT.

The chain recombines TRBV30 with TRBJ1-2; D perhaps matches TRBD1 (5 bases). V was cut by 5 bases and J by 3 bases, with 16 bases left in between. Germline CDR1 reads GTSNPN; CDR2 reads SVGIG (reference sequence). The CDR3 loop spans 14 amino acids. The CDR3 DNA sequence: TGTGCCTGGGGCTGGGGCAGGAAGGACTATGGCTACACCTTC. This encodes CAWGWGRKDYGYTF. Drawing the rest from reference TRBV30 and TRBJ1-2, the complete variable domain is SQTIHQWPATLVQPVGSPLSLECTVEGTSNPNLYWYRQAAGRGLQLLFYSVGIGQISSEVPQNLSASRPQDRQFILSSKKLLLSDSGFYLCAWGWGRKDYGYTFGSGTRLTVV.

As DNA, the CDR3 is TGTGCCAGCAGTGAATATGTCGTCAGGAACACTGAAGCTTTCTTT. Encoded protein: CASSEYVVRNTEAFF. The chain combines TRBV2 with TRBJ1-1; D gene unclear. This CDR3 spans 15 amino acids. CDR1 is SNHLY, CDR2 FYNNEI, per germline. The ends were cut back, 2 bases at V and 1 base at J, with 11 bases in the middle.

This sequence joins TRBV10-3 and TRBJ2-7, with 13 bases aligning to TRBD2. The germline gives CDR1 ENHRY, CDR2 SYGVKD. V lost 4 bases, J lost 0 bases, and 0 bases stayed unmatched. This CDR3 region has 15 residues. In DNA form, the CDR3 reads TGTGCCATCAGTGGGACTAGCGGGAGCTCCTACGAGCAGTACTTC. It encodes CAISGTSGSSYEQYF.

This clone was recorded only once. This chain uses TRBV7-8 with TRBJ1-2, with D perhaps matching TRBD1 (5 bases). Per germline, CDR1 SGHVS and CDR2 FQNEAQ. This CDR3 is built from 15 residues. V lost 5 bases and J 3 bases, leaving 16 bases between the germline ends. This CDR3 is CASSPAVGGYYGYTF. For the CDR3, the DNA is TGTGCCAGCAGCCCCGCGGTCGGGGGATACTATGGCTACACCTTC.

This chain connects TRBV10-3 to TRBJ2-7; D not certain. CDR1 and CDR2 from the germline V gene are ENHRY and SYGVKD. The CDR3 loop spans 14 amino acids. The ends were cut back, 0 bases at V and 3 bases at J, with 9 bases in the middle. This chain's CDR3 is CAISESEGNYEQYF. The CDR3 DNA reads TGTGCCATCAGTGAGTCAGAAGGAAACTACGAGCAGTACTTC.

This chain links TRBV28 with TRBJ2-5; TRBD2 might be the D (5 bases). V lost 2 bases and J lost 7, with 8 bases in between. CDR3 size: 12 residues. The germline V gene has CDR1 MDHEN and CDR2 SYDVKM. The CDR3 here is CASSLRAGTQYF. DNA of the CDR3: TGTGCCAGCAGTTTAAGGGCGGGGACCCAGTACTTC.

A word on this clone: The sample contains more than one DNA sequence encoding this CDR3. The chain uses TRBV5-1 and TRBJ1-1, with D unclear. Germline lookup yields CDR1 SGHRS and CDR2 YFSETQ. V lost 0 bases to trimming and J lost 1 base, with 7 bases between them. CDR3 length: 14 residues. The DNA of the CDR3 is TGCGCCAGCAGCTTGGTGGGAGGGAACACTGAAGCTTTCTTT. Protein sequence: CASSLVGGNTEAFF.

The V and J genes are TRBV18 and TRBJ1-5, with 8 nucleotides matching TRBD1. Unmatched junction bases numbered 6, after V lost 5 bases and J lost 6 bases. Germline V gives CDR1 KGHSH, CDR2 LQKENI. The CDR3 totals 14 residues. The CDR3 sequence is CASSWDRFGQPQHF. As DNA, the CDR3 is TGTGCCAGCTCATGGGACAGGTTCGGTCAGCCCCAGCATTTT.